A selection of T cell receptor beta chains follows, all from one sample in a study of immune characterization of retroperitoneal liposarcoma. MiXCR, applied by TCRdb to the PCR reads, yields one record per CDR3 protein. The sample lists approximately 7,200 distinct CDR3 sequences, about 26% seen once, with about 27% in the top ten. The sequenced material came from tumor tissue. These receptors were taken from a female donor with retroperitoneal liposarcoma. Both conserved end residues are part of each CDR3. D genes are given only for firm matches. The size entry is marked missing in some rows and otherwise reads once, few, many or a size class.

J,size,D,V,DNA,CDR3
TRBJ2-1,few,NA,TRBV6-1,TGTGCCAGCAGTGATAAGTACAGAGGAAAGTACGAGCAGTTCTTC,CASSDKYRGKYEQFF
TRBJ2-1,many,NA,TRBV4-1,TGCGCCAGCAGCCCCACGGCTAGCAACTACAATGAGCAGTTCTTC,CASSPTASNYNEQFF
TRBJ2-7,medium-sized,NA,TRBV12-3/TRBV12-4,TGTGCCAGCAGTTTATTAGGCTACGAGCAGTACTTC,CASSLLGYEQYF
TRBJ1-4,few,NA,TRBV7-2,TGTGCCAGCAGCTTAGCAGATATCGGGGGAAATGAAAAACTGTTTTTT,CASSLADIGGNEKLFF
TRBJ2-7,NA,TRBD2,TRBV6-6,TGTGCCAGCAGTTACCGACGGGGAGGGAGCTACGAGCAGTACTTC,CASSYRRGGSYEQYF
TRBJ2-6,few,NA,TRBV6-1,TGTGCCAGCAGTGTCCGGCCCTCTGGGGCCAACGTCCTGACTTTC,CASSVRPSGANVLTF
TRBJ1-1,many,NA,TRBV12-3/TRBV12-4,TGTGCCAGCAGTTCCAGGGCGAACACTGAAGCTTTCTTT,CASSSRANTEAFF
TRBJ2-7,NA,TRBD2,TRBV6-6,TGTGCCAGCAGTTCGGACGGGGGGGAGCAGTACTTC,CASSSDGGEQYF
TRBJ2-7,few,NA,TRBV12-3/TRBV12-4,TGTGCCAGCAGTCTACAGGGAACCTACGAGCAGTACTTC,CASSLQGTYEQYF
TRBJ2-7,many,TRBD1,TRBV12-3/TRBV12-4,TGTGCCAGCATCCACGAGGACAGGCCCTACGAGCAGTACTTC,CASIHEDRPYEQYF
TRBJ2-5,NA,TRBD2,TRBV7-6,TGTGCCAGCAGCGAAGGGACTGCCGGGGGGCAGTACTTC,CASSEGTAGGQYF
TRBJ1-5,NA,NA,TRBV27,TGTGCCAGCAGTGGGGTCGCGGGGACTAGCAATCAGCCCCAGCATTTT,CASSGVAGTSNQPQHF
TRBJ2-2,once,TRBD1,TRBV11-2,TGTGCCAGCAGCTCGACGGGACAGGGAAACGGGGAGCTGTTTTTT,CASSSTGQGNGELFF
TRBJ2-2,NA,NA,TRBV6-1,TGTGCCAGCAGTAGCTTGGCGGGCACCGGGGAGCTGTTTTTT,CASSSLAGTGELFF
TRBJ2-5,few,TRBD1,TRBV5-1,TGCGCCAGCAGCCCTAACAACAGGGGCGTGGTAGAGACCCAGTACTTC,CASSPNNRGVVETQYF
TRBJ2-7,few,NA,TRBV5-5,TGTGCCAGCAGCCGGGACAGAGCGGGCGAGCAGTACTTC,CASSRDRAGEQYF
TRBJ2-7,few,NA,TRBV6-1,TGTGCCAGCAGAACACTCGGGCGGTATGAGCAGTACTTC,CASRTLGRYEQYF
TRBJ2-3,few,NA,TRBV6-1,TGTGCCAGCAAAACGGGAGATACGCAGTATTTT,CASKTGDTQYF
TRBJ1-1,few,NA,TRBV19,TGTGCCAGTAGTTCCGATGGAGGAGGGGCTGAAGCTTTCTTT,CASSSDGGGAEAFF
TRBJ2-3,medium-sized,TRBD1,TRBV11-3,TGTGCCAGCAGCCCAACCACCTGGACAGGGGGCGGCGGTACGCAGTATTTT,CASSPTTWTGGGGTQYF
TRBJ2-1,NA,NA,TRBV12-3/TRBV12-4,TGTGCCAGCAGTTTAAGAGATACGCAGTTCTTC,CASSLRDTQFF
TRBJ2-7,NA,TRBD2,TRBV28,TGTGCCAGCTATCAGGGCGGGAGTTCCTACGAGCAGTACTTC,CASYQGGSSYEQYF
TRBJ2-2,few,TRBD2,TRBV3-1,TGTGCCAGCAGCCAATCCCCGGGACTAGCGGGAACCGGGGAGCTGTTTTTT,CASSQSPGLAGTGELFF